These T cell receptor beta chains were read from a single sample in a study of cytomegalovirus exposure and HLA in healthy donors. The data were produced by immunoSEQ multiplex PCR, yet TCRdb's version contains in-frame clones alone and is incomplete. This table holds 60,000 to 85,000 clones, 75% to 80% found once. The material sequenced was PBMCs. These receptor sequences come from a man aged 35 to 55 in good health and CMV-seronegative. Each CDR3 is given with its conserved first and last residue. A D gene is named only where the DNA matches it firmly. Only part of the rows carry a size: once, few, many, or a class if the clone is expanded.

>TRBJ2-3|once|TRBV7-2|-
TGTGCCAGCAGCTTAGCGGCGACACAAACCGCAGATACGCAGTATTTT
CASSLAATQTADTQYF
>TRBJ2-6|-|TRBV10-3|TRBD2
TGTGCCATCAGAGGGGCGGGGGGGGGCGCCGGGGCCAACGTCCTGACTTTC
CAIRGAGGGAGANVLTF
>TRBJ2-1|-|TRBV29-1|-
TGCAGCGGTTCAAAGGGGCGGGGAGATTACAATGAGCAGTTCTTC
CSGSKGRGDYNEQFF
>TRBJ1-2|-|TRBV6-4|TRBD1
TGTGCCAGCAGTGACTCGGAGAGGGGGCTACGGGGCTACACCTTC
CASSDSERGLRGYTF
>TRBJ1-1|-|TRBV5-6|TRBD1
TGTGCCAGCAGCTTGGGGGCGGGACAGGGGAACACTGAAGCTTTCTTT
CASSLGAGQGNTEAFF
>TRBJ1-1|-|TRBV19|-
TGTGCCAGTAGGGTGGGGCAGGGAGGGGGCACTGAAGCTTTCTTT
CASRVGQGGGTEAFF
>TRBJ1-1|few|TRBV6-5|TRBD1
TGTGCCAGCAGTTACTCCGATACAGGGGGCACTGAAGCTTTCTTT
CASSYSDTGGTEAFF
>TRBJ2-3|-|TRBV5-1|-
TGCGCCAGCAGCTTGAACTCCCCCGAGGATACGCAGTATTTT
CASSLNSPEDTQYF
>TRBJ1-5|-|TRBV28|-
TGTGCCAGCAGTCCCCCCCTTAGCGGGTCTAGTCAGCCCCAGCATTTT
CASSPPLSGSSQPQHF
>TRBJ1-2|-|TRBV7-2|-
TGTGCCAGCATCCGGGGGGGCAATGAGGGGACCCACTATGGCTACACCTTC
CASIRGGNEGTHYGYTF
>TRBJ1-6|few|TRBV27|TRBD1
TGTGCCAGCAGTCCCCGGGACAGGGCACCCCTCCACTTT
CASSPRDRAPLHF
>TRBJ2-3|few|TRBV29-1|-
TGCAGCGTTGAATCTTCAGGGACAGATACGCAGTATTTT
CSVESSGTDTQYF
>TRBJ2-7|-|TRBV28|TRBD1
TGTGCCATTCAGGGACAGTCCTACGAGCAGTACTTC
CAIQGQSYEQYF
>TRBJ2-7|medium-sized|TRBV7-6|-
TGTGCCAGCAGCTCAGGCCCAAACTACGAGCAGTACTTC
CASSSGPNYEQYF
>TRBJ1-2|-|TRBV5-1|TRBD1
TGCGCCAGCAGCTCTCCCGGGACAGGGGGCGGCTACACCTTC
CASSSPGTGGGYTF
>TRBJ1-1|-|TRBV19|TRBD1
TGTGCCAGTAGTGACCGGGACAGGGGAAGGGCTTTCTTT
CASSDRDRGRAFF
>TRBJ2-7|few|TRBV11-2|TRBD1
TGTGCCAGCAGCTTAGCAAAGGGGACAGATTCCTACGAGCAGTACTTC
CASSLAKGTDSYEQYF